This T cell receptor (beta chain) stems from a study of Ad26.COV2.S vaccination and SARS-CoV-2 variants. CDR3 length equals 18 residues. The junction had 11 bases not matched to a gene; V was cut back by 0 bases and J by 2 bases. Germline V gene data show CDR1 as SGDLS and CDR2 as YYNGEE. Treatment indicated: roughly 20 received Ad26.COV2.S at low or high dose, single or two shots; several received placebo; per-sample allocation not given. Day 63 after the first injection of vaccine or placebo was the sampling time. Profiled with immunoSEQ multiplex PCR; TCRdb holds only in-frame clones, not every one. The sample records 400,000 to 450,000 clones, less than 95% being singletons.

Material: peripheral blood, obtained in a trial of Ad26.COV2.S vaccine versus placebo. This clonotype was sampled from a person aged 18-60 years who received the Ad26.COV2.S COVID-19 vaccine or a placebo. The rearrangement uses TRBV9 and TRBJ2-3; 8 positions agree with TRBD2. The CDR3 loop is CASSVAGGAGGPTDTQYF. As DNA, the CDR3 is TGTGCCAGCAGCGTAGCGGGAGGGGCGGGAGGACCCACAGATACGCAGTATTTT. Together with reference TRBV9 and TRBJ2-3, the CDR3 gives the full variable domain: DSGVTQTPKHLITATGQRVTLRCSPRSGDLSVYWYQQSLDQGLQFLIQYYNGEERAKGNILERFSAQQFPDLHSELNLSSLELGDSALYFCASSVAGGAGGPTDTQYFGPGTRLTVL.